The T cell receptor (beta chain) described here comes from a study of blood T cell repertoires in COVID-19. About the research overall: Some COVID-19 samples were acute and others convalescent; all came from the United States, Italy and Spain. Sources were T cells, B-cell-depleted T cells, or PBMCs; the material itself was cDNA or gDNA.

Per the authors' pipeline: The authors estimated nucleated cell counts from reference gene primer amplification. Assay used: immunoSEQ multiplex PCR; TCRdb lists only in-frame clones, some missing. V and J calls and clone size are those listed in that table; D and trimming were worked out from the DNA. The sample lists about 160,000 clones, around 80% seen once, with around 8.4% in the top ten. CDR1 and CDR2 from the germline V gene are LGHDT and YNNKEL (reference sequence). The V end was cut by 5 bases, the J end by 0 bases, with 14 bases between. This CDR3 has 16 amino acids. The chain carries TRBV3-1 (or the pseudogene TRBV3-2) and TRBJ1-3, with a tentative D call TRBD1 (5 bases). This TCR derives from a woman aged 80 or older with active or convalescent COVID-19. Input material: peripheral blood. The CDR3 DNA sequence: TGTGCCAGCAGCGAATCCCCCGGGGGCTCTGGAAACACCATATATTTT. Amino acids: CASSESPGGSGNTIYF.